This is a list of T cell receptor beta chains from one sample in a study of siplizumab effects on memory and regulatory T cells. The repertoire was sequenced with immunoSEQ multiplex PCR; TCRdb's copy has only in-frame clones and lacks some. The sample lists tens of thousands of clones, 93% seen once, with 5.5% to 7.5% in the top ten. Source material: CD8+ T cells sorted from blood. These receptors all stem from a human donor in good health. CDR3s include the opening cysteine and the closing phenylalanine or tryptophan. The D gene is left open where the match is weak. Expanded clones get a size class; other rows say once, few or many, or leave the size out.

V gene: TRBV19
CDR3 length: 13
clone size: .
D gene: .
J gene: TRBJ1-1
CDR3 DNA: TGTGCCAGTACTACAGGGAGGGACACTGAAGCTTTCTTT
CDR3 protein: CASTTGRDTEAFF

V gene: TRBV13
CDR3 length: 13
clone size: .
D gene: .
J gene: TRBJ2-7
CDR3 DNA: TGTGCCAGCAGTCCCTGGGGTGGCAACGAGCAGTACTTC
CDR3 protein: CASSPWGGNEQYF

V gene: TRBV4-3
CDR3 length: 12
clone size: .
D gene: .
J gene: TRBJ1-1
CDR3 DNA: TGCGCCAGCAGCCTAGTCGGCACTGAAGCTTTCTTT
CDR3 protein: CASSLVGTEAFF

V gene: TRBV27
CDR3 length: 14
clone size: .
D gene: TRBD1
J gene: TRBJ1-1
CDR3 DNA: TGTGCCAGCACCCTACAGGGGGGGAACACTGAAGCTTTCTTT
CDR3 protein: CASTLQGGNTEAFF

V gene: TRBV19
CDR3 length: 13
clone size: few
D gene: TRBD1
J gene: TRBJ1-2
CDR3 DNA: TGTGCCAGTAGTTTCGGGACAGGGGCTGGCTACACCTTC
CDR3 protein: CASSFGTGAGYTF

V gene: TRBV7-9
CDR3 length: 15
clone size: few
D gene: .
J gene: TRBJ1-2
CDR3 DNA: TGTGCCAGCAGCTTTGGTATGGTGGATAACTATGGCTACACCTTC
CDR3 protein: CASSFGMVDNYGYTF

V gene: TRBV7-3
CDR3 length: 16
clone size: once
D gene: .
J gene: TRBJ2-7
CDR3 DNA: TGTGCCAGCAGCCCCTCGGGCAGGACAAGCTCCTACGAGCAGTACTTC
CDR3 protein: CASSPSGRTSSYEQYF

V gene: TRBV5-6
CDR3 length: 12
clone size: .
D gene: .
J gene: TRBJ2-7
CDR3 DNA: TGTGCCAGCAGCGCCCAGGGGCGCGAGCAGTACTTC
CDR3 protein: CASSAQGREQYF

V gene: TRBV9
CDR3 length: 13
clone size: .
D gene: TRBD2
J gene: TRBJ2-1
CDR3 DNA: TGTGCCAGCAGCGGTAGCGGGTCGAATGAGCAGTTCTTC
CDR3 protein: CASSGSGSNEQFF

V gene: TRBV6-1
CDR3 length: 13
clone size: .
D gene: TRBD1
J gene: TRBJ2-2
CDR3 DNA: TGTGCCAGCAGGGGACAGGGGTCCGGGGAGCTGTTTTTT
CDR3 protein: CASRGQGSGELFF

V gene: TRBV5-6
CDR3 length: 14
clone size: .
D gene: TRBD1
J gene: TRBJ2-7
CDR3 DNA: TGTGCCAGCAGCTTGAGGGACAGACCCTACGAGCAGTACTTC
CDR3 protein: CASSLRDRPYEQYF

V gene: TRBV29-1
CDR3 length: 14
clone size: .
D gene: TRBD1
J gene: TRBJ2-7
CDR3 DNA: TGCAGCGTCAGGACAGGGGAACGTGAGGACGAGCAGTACTTC
CDR3 protein: CSVRTGEREDEQYF

V gene: TRBV11-3
CDR3 length: 14
clone size: .
D gene: .
J gene: TRBJ2-3
CDR3 DNA: TGTGCCAGCAGCTTAGACCTAGCCACAGATACGCAGTATTTT
CDR3 protein: CASSLDLATDTQYF

V gene: TRBV27
CDR3 length: 13
clone size: .
D gene: .
J gene: TRBJ1-5
CDR3 DNA: TGTGCCAGCAGTCCCAGGACATATCAGCCCCAGCATTTT
CDR3 protein: CASSPRTYQPQHF

V gene: TRBV4-1
CDR3 length: 15
clone size: .
D gene: TRBD1
J gene: TRBJ1-2
CDR3 DNA: TGCGCCAGCAGCCAAGAATCCAGGGGGACTTATGGCTACACCTTC
CDR3 protein: CASSQESRGTYGYTF

V gene: TRBV5-1
CDR3 length: 14
clone size: .
D gene: .
J gene: TRBJ2-5
CDR3 DNA: TGCGCCAGCAGCTTGGGACAGGGAGGAGAGACCCAGTACTTC
CDR3 protein: CASSLGQGGETQYF

V gene: TRBV29-1
CDR3 length: 14
clone size: .
D gene: .
J gene: TRBJ2-7
CDR3 DNA: TGCAGCGTTATTTACCGGGACCAGTCCTACGAGCAGTACTTC
CDR3 protein: CSVIYRDQSYEQYF

V gene: TRBV5-4
CDR3 length: 11
clone size: few
D gene: .
J gene: TRBJ1-2
CDR3 DNA: TGTGCCAGCAGCTCGGGATATGGCTACACCTTC
CDR3 protein: CASSSGYGYTF

V gene: TRBV5-1
CDR3 length: 12
clone size: .
D gene: .
J gene: TRBJ2-2
CDR3 DNA: TGCGCCACCGCGGGCGACACCGGGGAGCTGTTTTTT
CDR3 protein: CATAGDTGELFF

V gene: TRBV14
CDR3 length: 13
clone size: .
D gene: .
J gene: TRBJ2-7
CDR3 DNA: TGTGCCAGTGCGCATGACAGCTCCTACGAGCAGTACTTC
CDR3 protein: CASAHDSSYEQYF

V gene: TRBV19
CDR3 length: 12
clone size: .
D gene: .
J gene: TRBJ2-7
CDR3 DNA: TGTGCCAGTAGTATTGGGGGCGGCGAGCAGTACTTC
CDR3 protein: CASSIGGGEQYF

V gene: TRBV30
CDR3 length: 16
clone size: .
D gene: TRBD1
J gene: TRBJ1-6
CDR3 DNA: TGTGCCTGGGCAGAGGGTGGACAGGGGATTAATTCACCCCTCCACTTT
CDR3 protein: CAWAEGGQGINSPLHF

V gene: TRBV15
CDR3 length: 13
clone size: .
D gene: .
J gene: TRBJ1-5
CDR3 DNA: TGTGCCACCAGTGGGTCCCTGGATCAGCCCCAGCATTTT
CDR3 protein: CATSGSLDQPQHF

V gene: TRBV6-1
CDR3 length: 13
clone size: .
D gene: TRBD2
J gene: TRBJ2-1
CDR3 DNA: TGTGCCATCCAGCGGGGTTTCTACAATGAGCAGTTCTTC
CDR3 protein: CAIQRGFYNEQFF

V gene: TRBV19
CDR3 length: 13
clone size: .
D gene: .
J gene: TRBJ2-7
CDR3 DNA: TGTGCCAGTAGTCCCCAGGTTTTCTACGAGCAGTACTTC
CDR3 protein: CASSPQVFYEQYF

V gene: TRBV30
CDR3 length: 12
clone size: .
D gene: TRBD1
J gene: TRBJ2-5
CDR3 DNA: TGTGCCTGGACAGGGGGCTTGGAGACCCAGTACTTC
CDR3 protein: CAWTGGLETQYF